This is a list of T cell receptor beta chains from one sample in a study of chemoradiotherapy in HPV16-positive cancers. Assay: immunoSEQ multiplex PCR; the TCRdb copy retains only in-frame clones and omits some. Among 1,500 to 2,000 clones listed, 82% were seen once. The source was tumor tissue, collected from a patient who underwent chemoradiotherapy. All receptors come from a human donor with HPV-associated anogenital cancer. Each CDR3 is given with its conserved first and last residue. Each record gives: J gene, D gene, V gene, CDR3 protein. D genes are given only for firm matches.

J gene: TRBJ2-2; D gene: -; V gene: TRBV21-1; CDR3 protein: CASSNRGAGTGELFF
J gene: TRBJ2-7; D gene: -; V gene: TRBV7-8; CDR3 protein: CASSSNTRNRDRSSYEQYF
J gene: TRBJ2-7; D gene: -; V gene: TRBV19; CDR3 protein: CASSIGGLSYEQYF
J gene: TRBJ2-1; D gene: TRBD1; V gene: TRBV7-2; CDR3 protein: CASSQRDSHNEQFF
J gene: TRBJ2-5; D gene: TRBD1; V gene: TRBV7-9; CDR3 protein: CASTESDRIGETQYF
J gene: TRBJ2-4; D gene: TRBD1; V gene: TRBV18; CDR3 protein: CASSPGTESQAKNIQYF
J gene: TRBJ1-1; D gene: -; V gene: TRBV7-6; CDR3 protein: CASSLEQGLGTEAFF
J gene: TRBJ1-1; D gene: -; V gene: TRBV5-5; CDR3 protein: CASSLDLGAEAFF
J gene: TRBJ2-1; D gene: -; V gene: TRBV5-1; CDR3 protein: CASSPGGRSLYNEQFF
J gene: TRBJ2-5; D gene: -; V gene: TRBV15; CDR3 protein: CATSPRRGGQETQYF
J gene: TRBJ1-3; D gene: TRBD1; V gene: TRBV13; CDR3 protein: CASSQTGAGNTIYF
J gene: TRBJ1-6; D gene: -; V gene: TRBV9; CDR3 protein: CASSGGISYNSPLHF
J gene: TRBJ2-2; D gene: TRBD2; V gene: TRBV7-2; CDR3 protein: CASSQIAGGTGELFF
J gene: TRBJ1-1; D gene: TRBD1; V gene: TRBV28; CDR3 protein: CASSLTGWMNTEAFF
J gene: TRBJ2-4; D gene: -; V gene: TRBV19; CDR3 protein: CASSNPGSTNIQYF
J gene: TRBJ2-5; D gene: -; V gene: TRBV11-3; CDR3 protein: CASSFPRLAEAFQETQYF
J gene: TRBJ2-5; D gene: -; V gene: TRBV19; CDR3 protein: CASSPAEGWLETQYF
J gene: TRBJ2-2; D gene: TRBD2; V gene: TRBV7-8; CDR3 protein: CASSSPREASDRTGELFF
J gene: TRBJ1-4; D gene: TRBD1; V gene: TRBV4-2; CDR3 protein: CASSQDTGTGGEKLFF
J gene: TRBJ2-6; D gene: TRBD1; V gene: TRBV23-1; CDR3 protein: CASSHLGTESVPSGANVLTF
J gene: TRBJ1-2; D gene: -; V gene: TRBV20-1; CDR3 protein: CSARDAGGYTF
J gene: TRBJ1-2; D gene: -; V gene: TRBV5-1; CDR3 protein: CASRGQGGYGYTF
J gene: TRBJ1-2; D gene: -; V gene: TRBV2; CDR3 protein: CASRPQSFSRSDGYTF
J gene: TRBJ2-7; D gene: -; V gene: TRBV20-1; CDR3 protein: CSLHSSYEQYF
J gene: TRBJ2-5; D gene: TRBD2; V gene: TRBV30; CDR3 protein: CAWSVGVAGGSETQYF
J gene: TRBJ2-1; D gene: -; V gene: TRBV30; CDR3 protein: CAWSLSIEQFF
J gene: TRBJ1-1; D gene: TRBD1; V gene: TRBV9; CDR3 protein: CASSDSTGQGTEAFF
J gene: TRBJ2-3; D gene: TRBD2; V gene: TRBV4-2; CDR3 protein: CASSPNPGLAGATDTQYF
J gene: TRBJ2-1; D gene: TRBD2; V gene: TRBV7-8; CDR3 protein: CASATAGGLNEQFF
J gene: TRBJ1-2; D gene: TRBD1; V gene: TRBV7-9; CDR3 protein: CASSGGGRGLYGYTF